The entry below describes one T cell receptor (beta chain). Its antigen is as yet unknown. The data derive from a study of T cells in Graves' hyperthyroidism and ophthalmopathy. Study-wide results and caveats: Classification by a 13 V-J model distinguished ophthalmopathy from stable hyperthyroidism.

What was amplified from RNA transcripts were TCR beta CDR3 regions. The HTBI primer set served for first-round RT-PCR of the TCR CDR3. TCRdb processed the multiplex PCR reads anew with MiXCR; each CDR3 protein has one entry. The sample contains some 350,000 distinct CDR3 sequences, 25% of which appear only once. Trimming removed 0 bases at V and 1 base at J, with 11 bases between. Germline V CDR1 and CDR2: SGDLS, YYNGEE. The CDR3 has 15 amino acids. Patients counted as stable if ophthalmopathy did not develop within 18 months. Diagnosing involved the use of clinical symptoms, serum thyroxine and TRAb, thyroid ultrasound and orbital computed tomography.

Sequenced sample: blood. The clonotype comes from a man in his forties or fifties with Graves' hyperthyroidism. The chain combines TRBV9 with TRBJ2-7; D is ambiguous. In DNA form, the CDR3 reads TGTGCCAGCAGCGTAGGCCCAGCGCCTTCCTACGAGCAGTACTTC. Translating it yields CASSVGPAPSYEQYF.